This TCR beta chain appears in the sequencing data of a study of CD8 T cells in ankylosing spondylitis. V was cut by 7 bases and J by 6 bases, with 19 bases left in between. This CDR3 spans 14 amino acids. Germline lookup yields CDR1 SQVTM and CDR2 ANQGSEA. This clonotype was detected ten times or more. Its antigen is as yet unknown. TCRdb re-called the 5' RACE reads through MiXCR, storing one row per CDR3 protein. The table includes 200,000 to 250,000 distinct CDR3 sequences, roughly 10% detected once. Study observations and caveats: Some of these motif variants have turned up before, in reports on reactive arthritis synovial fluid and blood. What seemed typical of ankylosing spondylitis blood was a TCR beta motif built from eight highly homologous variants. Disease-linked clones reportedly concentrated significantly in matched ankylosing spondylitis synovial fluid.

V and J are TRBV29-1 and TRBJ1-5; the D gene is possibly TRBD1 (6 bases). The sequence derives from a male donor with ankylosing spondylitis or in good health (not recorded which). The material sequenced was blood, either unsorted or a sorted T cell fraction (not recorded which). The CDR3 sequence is CSASTAGEGQPQHF. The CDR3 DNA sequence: TGCAGCGCAAGCACAGCAGGGGAGGGTCAGCCCCAGCATTTT.